This record concerns one T cell receptor (beta chain) sequence. The target of this receptor is not known. Nothing much larger sits one base from this clone, and base qualities are not available. The data originate from a study of vaccination effects on CD4 cells after COVID-19 (dated by TCRdb to between 2021 and 2024). About the investigation overall: Each participant got two doses of an mRNA SARS-CoV-2 vaccine, either BNT162b2 or mRNA-1273. Pre-vaccine samples from a couple of convalescent patients were drawn 16 days and one week before the first dose, 142 and 148 days after COVID-19 diagnosis. SARS-CoV-2 spike-specific CD4+ TCR repertoires were compared before and after mRNA vaccination in COVID-19 convalescent patients and in infection-naive vaccine recipients. The full study included ten to eleven COVID-19 convalescent patients and several SARS-CoV-2-naive healthy vaccine recipients. The Oncomine TCR Beta short-read assay on an Illumina iSeq 100 was used to sequence cultures from other donors in the study. Results the study describes overall, beyond this receptor: The study was limited by a small number of convalescent patients and lacked early post-infection timepoints. Among convalescent patients, the spike-reactive repertoire after vaccination was made up mainly of new vaccine-induced clones that were largely distinct from the clones induced by infection. Marked clonal contraction was observed in both infection-induced and vaccine-induced clones at late post-vaccination timepoints, consistent with waning T cell responses.

According to the germline V gene, CDR1 reads MNHNS and CDR2 reads SASEGT. Between the V and J ends, shortened by 2 bases and 6 bases respectively, the junction contains 8 bases. The CDR3 measures 12 amino acids from cysteine to phenylalanine. The CDR3 DNA has 36 bases and is translated from base 1. In the ViraFEST assay, PBMC were stimulated with viral peptide pools, and TCR sequencing was then used to find antigen-specific CD4+ T cell clonotypes based on their expansion. After less than 13 days of culture, CD4+ T cells were isolated with the EasySep CD4+ T cell isolation kit. Convalescent patients had PCR-confirmed SARS-CoV-2 infection between March and December 2020, before Alpha, Beta and Delta variants emerged in the United States. Approximately 2 million PBMC per well were cultured with approximately 10 ug/ml peptides in IMDM containing roughly 5% human AB serum, approximately 10 IU/ml IL-2 and gentamicin. Half of the culture medium was replaced with fresh IL-2-containing medium on days 3 and 7. Unless noted otherwise, every peptide stimulation condition was grown in triplicate wells. Using Ficoll-Paque Plus gradient centrifugation, PBMC were separated from whole blood and then either used fresh or cryopreserved at -140C. The overlapping peptide pools covered the spike proteins of SARS-CoV-2 and of the common cold coronaviruses HCoV-NL63, HCoV-OC43 and HCoV-229E. The QIAamp micro DNA kit was used to extract genomic DNA from the cultured CD4+ T cells.

The method behind the library was the immunoSEQ multiplex PCR assay. TCR beta CDR3 sequencing was performed on DNA from the cultured, isolated CD4+ T cells. Processing in the source paper ran as follows. Non-productive TCR sequences were removed, reads were trimmed to the CDR3 region, and CDR3s of at least 7 amino acids were retained. Antigen-specific clonotypes were identified using the MANAFEST web app by comparison of expansion in peptide wells against reference cultures. To count as positive, a clone had to show expansion at FDR<0.05 compared with the reference and with all other wells, an odds ratio above 5, and a frequency above 0.1% in two replicate wells. A clonotype was defined as cross-reactive if the clonotype was significantly expanded both in SARS-CoV-2 spike wells and in at least one common cold coronavirus spike condition. CDR3 similarity was assessed by Levenshtein distance using the stringdist R package, and unrooted trees were constructed with ape in R 3.6.1. Entries here come from immuneACCESS through TCRdb and include only in-frame sequences with V and J called. Some clones fail to appear in such tables; in the studies checked, an unresolved V gene covers under half of the shortfall, and the cause of the remainder is unknown. The V and J calls and clone size come from that table; D and trimming were worked out from the DNA. In this sample the table shows tens of thousands of clones, about three quarters of which occur a single time. Less than 20% of the sample lies in the top ten.

The receptor's source is a human donor who had a prior SARS-CoV-2 infection. The sample was CD4+ T cells from PBMCs cultured with SARS-CoV-2 spike peptides, taken before COVID-19 vaccination. In the paper's terms, the cell subset or site label means: SARS-CoV-2 spike overlapping peptide pool stimulation. This chain joins TRBV6-1 to TRBJ2-7; there is no confident call for the D gene. CDR3 sequence: CASSEFRTEQYF. The DNA reads TGTGCCAGCAGTGAATTCAGGACCGAGCAGTACTTC.